Reported below is one T cell receptor beta chain. Original handling: Amplification of reference gene primers was used by the study to estimate nucleated cell counts. Sequenced by immunoSEQ multiplex PCR; TCRdb stores in-frame clones only, minus some. From that table come the V and J calls and clone size; the DNA was used to work out D and trimming. The table records 250,000 to 350,000 clones, roughly 86% of them present only once. The data originate from a study of blood T cell repertoires in COVID-19. About the study: The samples span acute and convalescent COVID-19 from the United States, Italy and Spain. PBMCs, B-cell-depleted T cells, or T cells were the source of the cDNA or gDNA that made up the material.

Germline assignment: CDR1 SGHDT and CDR2 YYEEEE. This CDR3 has 14 residues. V was clipped by 4 bases and J by 2 bases; unmatched bases: 5. Sequenced: peripheral blood. This sequence joins TRBV5-6 and TRBJ2-5; 7 bases align to TRBD2. This clonotype was sampled from a man between 18 and 29 years old with active or convalescent COVID-19. The CDR3 loop is CASSTGGPQETQYF. The CDR3 DNA reads TGTGCCAGCAGCACGGGGGGTCCGCAAGAGACCCAGTACTTC. The full variable domain, in which reference TRBV5-6 and TRBJ2-5 provide the parts outside the CDR3, is DAGVTQSPTHLIKTRGQQVTLRCSPKSGHDTVSWYQQALGQGPQFIFQYYEEEERQRGNFPDRFSGHQFPNYSSELNVNALLLGDSALYLCASSTGGPQETQYFGPGTRLLVL.